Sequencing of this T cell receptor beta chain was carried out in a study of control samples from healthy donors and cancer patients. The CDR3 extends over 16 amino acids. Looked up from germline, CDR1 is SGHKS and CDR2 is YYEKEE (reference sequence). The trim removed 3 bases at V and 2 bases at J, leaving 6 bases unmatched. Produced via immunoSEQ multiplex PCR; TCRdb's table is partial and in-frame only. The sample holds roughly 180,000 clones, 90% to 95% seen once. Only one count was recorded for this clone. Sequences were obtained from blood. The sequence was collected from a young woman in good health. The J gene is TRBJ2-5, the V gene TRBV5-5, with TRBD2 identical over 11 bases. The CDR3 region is CASSSISGGGQETQYF. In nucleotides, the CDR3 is TGTGCCAGCAGCTCCATTAGCGGGGGGGGTCAAGAGACCCAGTACTTC. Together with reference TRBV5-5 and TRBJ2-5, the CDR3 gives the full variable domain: DAGVTQSPTHLIKTRGQQVTLRCSPISGHKSVSWYQQVLGQGPQFIFQYYEKEERGRGNFPDRFSARQFPNYSSELNVNALLLGDSALYLCASSSISGGGQETQYFGPGTRLLVL.